There are a few counts of the clone carrying this T cell receptor (beta chain). The germline V gene encodes CDR1 MGHRA and CDR2 YSYEKL. Between the trimmed V and J ends, which lost 7 bases and 5 bases, there was a span of 21 bases. The CDR3 consists of 15 residues. The record originates from a study of T cells in Graves' hyperthyroidism and ophthalmopathy. Using RNA transcripts as the source, TCR beta CDR3 regions were amplified. The TCR CDR3 first-round RT-PCR relied on the HTBI primer set. MiXCR, run by TCRdb on the multiplex PCR reads, gives a single entry per CDR3 protein. Of about 640,000 distinct CDR3 sequences in the sample, more than 20% were seen once.

Sample: blood. The sequence was obtained from a man in his thirties or forties with Graves' ophthalmopathy. The rearrangement joins TRBV4-1 to TRBJ2-7; unclear D gene. The CDR3 DNA reads TGCGCCAGCACCATTCATCAAGGGCAGAGAGACGAGCAGTACTTC. Translating it yields CASTIHQGQRDEQYF.